This TCR beta chain was captured by sequencing in a study of cytomegalovirus exposure and HLA in healthy donors. The germline V gene has CDR1 MGHDK and CDR2 SYGVNS. V shed 7 bases, J shed 6 bases, and the junction held 18 bases outside the gene matches. The CDR3 length is 17 residues. PCR employed 60 Vbeta and 13 Jbeta primers. Here immunoSEQ multiplex PCR was the method, and the copy in TCRdb shows in-frame clones only, minus some. The sample lists 110,000 to 150,000 clones, about 80% occurring once. Specimen: PBMCs. The TCR originated in a woman aged 40 to 49 in good health and CMV-seronegative. The chain uses TRBV25-1 and TRBJ2-1; TRBD1 matches 7 bases. The CDR3 here is CASNSPTGQSSSNEQFF. The CDR3 bases are TGTGCCAGCAACTCCCCGACAGGGCAGTCGTCGAGCAATGAGCAGTTCTTC.